This T cell receptor beta chain was documented in a study of blood T cell repertoires in COVID-19. Study overall: Sites in the United States, Italy and Spain provided acute and convalescent COVID-19 samples. Sources were T cells, B-cell-depleted T cells, or PBMCs; the material itself was cDNA or gDNA.

This CDR3 contains 13 residues. V was clipped by 6 bases and J by 5 bases, with 14 bases between them. Germline CDR1 reads SNHLY; CDR2 reads FYNNEI. Using immunoSEQ multiplex PCR, the repertoire was profiled, and TCRdb retains in-frame clones only, with some absent. The table lists 250,000 or so clones, around 90% of them singletons. Sequencing was carried out using peripheral blood. This rearrangement joins TRBV2 to TRBJ2-7; TRBD2 is a possible D gene (6 bases). The receptor was isolated from a woman in her 40s who had recovered from COVID-19. The CDR3 loop is CASRGGGNHEQYF. The CDR3 DNA sequence: TGTGCCAGCAGGGGAGGAGGGAACCACGAGCAGTACTTC.